Here is one T cell receptor (beta chain) with its context. Its antigen is still unknown. The data were obtained in a study of T cell repertoires and leukemia-associated antigens. The CD3+ T cells first had an overnight rest without serum. MiXCR, applied by TCRdb to the 5' RACE reads, yields one record per CDR3 protein. The table records over 10,000 distinct CDR3 sequences, over 40% of them present only once. The germline V gene has CDR1 SGHTS and CDR2 YDEGEE. Trimming removed 0 bases at V and 2 bases at J, with 11 bases between. The CDR3 loop spans 15 amino acids. This receptor was taken from a female donor in good health. The chain joins TRBV5-8 to TRBJ1-2; D gene ambiguous. The sample consisted of CD3+ T cells sorted from blood and cultured. CDR3 DNA sequence: TGTGCCAGCAGCTTGGAGGCGGGATCAAACTATGGCTACACCTTC. Amino acid sequence: CASSLEAGSNYGYTF.